The source of this T cell receptor beta chain is a study of blood T cells in healthy people across ages. Broader study findings: Donor CMV infection status was unknown, possibly confounding age-related changes in expanded clonotypes. Estimated diversity, derived from one million T cells, was regarded as an underestimate.

From germline, CDR1 is SGHAT and CDR2 FQNNGV. CDR3 size: 14 residues. V lost 1 base and J 7 bases, leaving 13 bases between the germline ends. This clonotype was seen a few times. The antigen remains undetermined. Next came a second PCR, run for about 6 to 12 cycles, which used a sample-barcoded 5' primer along with a J-beta primer mix. Using its own MiXCR run on the 5' RACE reads, TCRdb lists one record per CDR3 protein. The table includes about 640,000 distinct CDR3 sequences, roughly three fifths detected once. The source is a man between 60 and 75 years old in good health. The chain carries TRBV11-2 and TRBJ2-5; maybe TRBD1 (6 bases). Material for sequencing was blood. The chain's CDR3 is CASSLGGLRGTQYF. CDR3 DNA: TGTGCCAGCAGCTTAGGGGGGCTCAGAGGGACCCAGTACTTC.